Below are 32 T cell receptor beta chains sequenced from a single sample in a study of identical twins. MiXCR, run by TCRdb on the 5' RACE reads, gives a single entry per CDR3 protein. This table has some 100,000 distinct CDR3 sequences, just under 6% appearing once. The specimen was memory T cells sorted from blood. All receptors come from a woman aged 50 to 60 in good health.

This clonotype was counted a few times. The chain joins TRBV11-2 to TRBJ2-1; D tentatively reads TRBD1 or TRBD2 (5 bases each). CDR1 and CDR2 (germline): SGHAT, FQNNGV. CDR3 length: 12 amino acids. Trimming removed 5 bases from V and 15 bases from J, with 17 bases in between. CDR3 nucleotide sequence: TGTGCCAGCAGCCTCCGGGACCGAAAGCCGTTCTTC. It codes for CASSLRDRKPFF.

This clonotype was recorded a few times. This rearrangement joins TRBV28 to TRBJ2-7, with 8 bases matching TRBD2. CDR1 is MDHEN, CDR2 SYDVKM, per germline. J was trimmed by 2 bases and V by 3 bases; bases with no gene match: 15. The CDR3 is 18 amino acids. Written as DNA, the CDR3 is TGTGCCAGCAGTTTCCCGGGACTAGTTAACAACGGAGCCTACGAGCAGTACTTC. Translating gives CASSFPGLVNNGAYEQYF.

This clonotype was counted ten times or more. The chain employs TRBV4-1 and TRBJ2-7; D not certain. This CDR3 has 18 amino acids. V shed 0 bases and J shed 6 bases, with 24 bases lying between them. Germline V CDR1 and CDR2: MGHRA, YSYEKL. The CDR3, as DNA: TGCGCCAGCAGCCAAGATCTGCCGGCCAGTAGGAATAACGGCGAGCAGTACGTC. It specifies CASSQDLPASRNNGEQYV.

This clonotype was found a few times. The chain recombines TRBV6-4 with TRBJ2-3, with 7 bases lining up with TRBD2. This CDR3 has 13 residues. Germline values: CDR1 MRHNA, CDR2 SNTAGT. The ends lost 8 bases at V and 2 bases at J; junction bases unmatched: 4. The DNA for the CDR3 is TGTGCCAGCGGCGAGCGGGACACAGATACGCAGTATTTT. It codes for CASGERDTDTQYF.

This clonotype was observed at least ten times. This chain connects TRBV12-3 or TRBV12-4 to TRBJ2-1; 11 bases line up with TRBD2. V was pared by 4 bases and J by 11 bases, with 7 bases of the junction left unmatched. This CDR3 is 14 amino acids long. CDR3 residues: CASSSRTSGSQQFF. The CDR3 bases are TGTGCCAGCAGTTCCAGGACTAGCGGGTCGCAGCAGTTCTTC.

This chain joins TRBV18 and TRBJ2-7; TRBD1 might be the D (5 bases). The CDR3 has 13 residues. CDR1 is KGHSH and CDR2 is LQKENI in the germline V gene. The V gene lost 5 bases and the J gene lost 2 bases, with 10 bases spanning the gap. The CDR3 region is CASSEAGTYEQYF. The CDR3 DNA follows: TGTGCCAGCTCAGAAGCAGGGACCTACGAGCAGTACTTC.

This clonotype has only a few counts. The gene calls are TRBV27 and TRBJ2-3; TRBD2 matches at 11 bases. The CDR3 runs to 16 residues. The germline gives CDR1 MNHEY, CDR2 SMNVEV (reference sequence). The V and J ends lost 5 bases and 3 bases, in that order; junction bases with no gene match: 7. CDR3 protein: CASSILAGGRTDTQYF. For the CDR3, the DNA is TGTGCCAGCAGTATTTTAGCGGGAGGGAGAACAGATACGCAGTATTTT.

The sample holds a few counts of this clonotype. V usage is TRBV20-1 and J usage is TRBJ2-1; D is unresolved. Per germline, CDR1 DFQATT and CDR2 SNEGSKA (reference sequence). Trimming shortened V by 4 bases and J by 7 bases, and 8 bases separated the two germline ends. The CDR3 totals 11 residues. CDR3 region: CSATDENEQFF. In DNA, the CDR3 is TGCAGTGCTACCGACGAGAATGAGCAGTTCTTC.

This clonotype was recorded many times. The J gene is TRBJ1-2, the V gene TRBV20-1, with 8 bases lining up with TRBD1. With V trimmed by 5 bases and J by 8 bases, 4 bases remained unmatched. The length of the CDR3 is 11 residues. Germline values: CDR1 DFQATT, CDR2 SNEGSKA (reference sequence). The CDR3 DNA reads TGCAGTGCTCAGGGGGCGGTGGGCTACACCTTC. This gives the protein CSAQGAVGYTF.

This clonotype was seen repeatedly, ten times or more. The chain links TRBV5-1 to TRBJ2-7; 11 bases are a match to TRBD1. Per germline, CDR1 SGHRS and CDR2 YFSETQ. The CDR3 loop spans 14 amino acids. V trimming: 4 bases; J trimming: 2 bases; junction bases outside the gene matches: 2. The DNA of the CDR3 is TGCGCCAGCAGCGGGGGACAGGGGGCCTACGAGCAGTACTTC. It specifies CASSGGQGAYEQYF.

At least ten counts were recorded for this clonotype. The chain uses TRBV25-1 and TRBJ2-7, with D unresolved. V lost 1 base and J lost 4, with 5 bases in between. The CDR3 consists of 12 residues. Germline-derived CDR1 and CDR2 are MGHDK and SYGVNS. The CDR3 DNA reads TGTGCCAGCAGTGAATCCCGGTACGAGCAGTACTTC. Its translation: CASSESRYEQYF.

This chain connects TRBV24-1 to TRBJ2-5; D is undetermined. The CDR3 spans 12 residues. Germline CDR1 and CDR2: KGHDR and SFDVKD. V lost 5 bases and J 4 bases, leaving 7 bases between the germline ends. Written as DNA, the CDR3 is TGTGCCACCAGTGGATGGTCAGAGACCCAGTACTTC. It is translated as CATSGWSETQYF.

Many counts were recorded for this clonotype. The chain recombines TRBV7-2 with TRBJ2-3; 11 bases are a match to TRBD2. Germline loops: CDR1 SGHTA, CDR2 FQGNSA. J gave up 4 bases and V 5 bases, and 8 bases lay outside the gene matches. CDR3 length: 16 amino acids. The CDR3 sequence: CASSLIAGGPSDTQYF. CDR3 nucleotides: TGTGCCAGCAGCCTGATAGCGGGAGGGCCGTCAGATACGCAGTATTTT.

The chain recombines TRBV7-2 with TRBJ2-5; tentatively, D is TRBD1 (6 bases). Germline V CDR1 and CDR2: SGHTA, FQGNSA. V gave up 4 bases and J gave up 4 bases, with 13 bases separating them. The CDR3 consists of 14 residues. CDR3 protein: CASSSTGMGETQYF. The CDR3 coding sequence is TGTGCCAGCAGCTCCACAGGGATGGGAGAGACCCAGTACTTC. Complete variable domain (other parts from reference TRBV7-2 and TRBJ2-5): GAGVSQSPSNKVTEKGKDVELRCDPISGHTALYWYRQSLGQGLEFLIYFQGNSAPDKSGLPSDRFSAERTGGSVSTLTIQRTQQEDSAVYLCASSSTGMGETQYFGPGTRLLVL.

The V and J genes are TRBV30 and TRBJ1-2, with 8 bases aligning to TRBD1. Germline lookup yields CDR1 GTSNPN and CDR2 SVGIG (reference sequence). The V and J ends lost 1 base and 8 bases, in that order; junction bases with no gene match: 9. The CDR3 totals 14 residues. The CDR3 DNA follows: TGTGCCTGGAGTGGAGGACAGGGAAGGGAAGGCTACACCTTC. This sequence encodes CAWSGGQGREGYTF.

This clonotype was seen many times. V and J are TRBV5-1 and TRBJ2-1; possibly TRBD1 or TRBD2 for D (5 bases each). The CDR3 has 16 amino acids. Trimming shortened V by 4 bases and J by 8 bases, and 22 bases separated the two germline ends. Germline CDR1 SGHRS, CDR2 YFSETQ. Here the CDR3 reads CASSQAGDGGRDEQFF. Written as DNA, the CDR3 is TGCGCCAGCAGCCAAGCCGGGGACGGAGGTCGGGATGAGCAGTTCTTC.

In this sample, this clonotype turned up a few times. V and J are TRBV19 and TRBJ2-3, with 8 nucleotides matching TRBD1. V shed 8 bases and J 9 bases; nucleotides not matched to a gene: 16. In germline, CDR1 is LNHDA, CDR2 SQIVND (reference sequence). This CDR3 is built from 15 residues. CDR3 bases: TGTGCCAGTGAAAGACAGGGGAAGGGAGCGGGCACGCAGTATTTT. It translates to CASERQGKGAGTQYF.

The sample holds many counts of this clonotype. The V and J genes are TRBV10-3 and TRBJ1-5; D gene unclear. Germline V gene lookup returns CDR1 ENHRY and CDR2 SYGVKD. V lost 0 bases and J lost 11, with 11 bases in between. There are 13 residues in the CDR3. CDR3 sequence: CAISESAPGAQHF. CDR3 nucleotide sequence: TGTGCCATCAGTGAGTCCGCCCCCGGGGCCCAGCATTTT.

A few counts support this clonotype. The rearrangement joins TRBV7-6 to TRBJ2-5; TRBD1 is a possible D gene (6 bases). Germline V gives CDR1 SGHVS, CDR2 FNYEAQ. Between the trimmed V and J ends, which lost 6 bases and 5 bases, there was a span of 16 bases. The CDR3 loop spans 14 amino acids. The CDR3 region has the DNA TGTGCCAGCAGTCACCCGGGACAAATGGAGACCCAGTACTTC. Protein product: CASSHPGQMETQYF. The full variable domain, completed using reference TRBV7-6 and TRBJ2-5, is GAGVSQSPRYKVTKRGQDVALRCDPISGHVSLYWYRQALGQGPEFLTYFNYEAQQDKSGLPNDRFSAERPEGSISTLTIQRTEQRDSAMYRCASSHPGQMETQYFGPGTRLLVL.

There are many counts of this clonotype. This chain links TRBV2 with TRBJ2-1; 7 bases agree with TRBD2. V gave up 8 bases and J gave up 12 bases; unmatched junction bases: 16. Germline loops: CDR1 SNHLY, CDR2 FYNNEI. CDR3 length: 14 residues. CDR3 sequence: CASGPFTSEGSQFF. The CDR3 DNA reads TGTGCCAGCGGACCCTTCACTAGCGAGGGGTCGCAGTTCTTC. Full variable domain (rest looked up from reference TRBV2 and TRBJ2-1): EPEVTQTPSHQVTQMGQEVILRCVPISNHLYFYWYRQILGQKVEFLVSFYNNEISEKSEIFDDQFSVERPDGSNFTLKIRSTKLEDSAMYFCASGPFTSEGSQFFGPGTRLTVL.

The sample holds many counts of this clonotype. V is TRBV15 and J is TRBJ2-4; D might be TRBD2 (5 bases). This CDR3 is 11 amino acids long. V lost 4 bases and J lost 10, with 8 bases in between. CDR1 is LNHNV and CDR2 is YYDKDF in the germline V gene (reference sequence). CDR3 bases: TGTGCCACCAGCATGAGGGAAATTCAGTACTTC. Its translation is CATSMREIQYF.

This clonotype came up many times. The rearrangement uses TRBV11-2 and TRBJ2-3; D uncertain. The CDR3 is 15 amino acids. Trimming shortened V by 2 bases and J by 2 bases, and 11 bases separated the two germline ends. Looked up from germline, CDR1 is SGHAT and CDR2 is FQNNGV. The CDR3 loop reads CASSLQAAPTDTQYF. DNA of the CDR3: TGTGCCAGCAGCTTACAGGCGGCCCCCACAGATACGCAGTATTTT.

This clonotype was counted many times. V usage is TRBV27 and J usage is TRBJ2-1; TRBD2 matches at 7 bases. The V gene end was trimmed by 5 bases and the J gene end by 3 bases; junction bases not matched to a gene: 10. Per the germline V gene, CDR1 is MNHEY and CDR2 is SMNVEV (reference sequence). This CDR3 contains 16 residues. CDR3 protein: CASSHELAFSYNEQFF. The CDR3 nucleotides are TGTGCCAGCAGTCACGAACTAGCGTTCAGCTACAATGAGCAGTTCTTC.

This clonotype was picked up many times. The V and J genes are TRBV24-1 and TRBJ2-7, with 9 positions matching TRBD1. The CDR3 loop spans 16 amino acids. Losses at the gene ends were 5 bases for V and 0 bases for J; bases not matched to a gene: 7. CDR1 is KGHDR, CDR2 SFDVKD, per germline. This chain's CDR3 is CATSVRDRASSYEQYV. CDR3 sequence (DNA): TGTGCCACCAGTGTCCGGGACAGGGCCAGCTCCTACGAGCAGTACGTC.

There are many counts of this clonotype. This chain links TRBV4-1 with TRBJ2-7; D is undetermined. Germline V gene data show CDR1 as MGHRA and CDR2 as YSYEKL. The V end lost 0 bases, the J end lost 2 bases, and 5 bases lay between the germline ends. The CDR3 consists of 13 residues. Written as DNA, the CDR3 is TGCGCCAGCAGCCAAGATTTGGCCTACGAGCAGTACTTC. It yields the protein CASSQDLAYEQYF.

This clonotype appeared many times. V is TRBV5-1 and J is TRBJ2-2; tentatively, D is TRBD1 (5 bases). Germline CDR1 SGHRS, CDR2 YFSETQ. This CDR3 comprises 16 residues. Trimming cost V 4 bases and J 1 base, with 14 bases left between them. The CDR3 region is CASSPRDRKNTGELFF. The DNA for the CDR3 is TGCGCCAGCAGCCCGCGCGACAGAAAGAACACCGGGGAGCTGTTTTTT. The whole variable domain, filled in from reference TRBV5-1 and TRBJ2-2, reads KAGVTQTPRYLIKTRGQQVTLSCSPISGHRSVSWYQQTPGQGLQFLFEYFSETQRNKGNFPGRFSGRQFSNSRSEMNVSTLELGDSALYLCASSPRDRKNTGELFFGEGSRLTVL.

The CDR3 spells CASSGSNQPQHF. In DNA, the CDR3 is TGTGCCAGCTCAGGGAGCAATCAGCCCCAGCATTTT. The chain employs TRBV18 and TRBJ1-5; D remains ambiguous. There are 12 residues in the CDR3. The V and J ends lost 5 bases and 1 base respectively, with 3 bases between them. Germline V gene lookup returns CDR1 KGHSH and CDR2 LQKENI.

In this sample, this clonotype turned up a few times. The DNA is omitted, as the CDR3 cannot be located on it reliably, and the CDR3 follows TCRdb's listing. The chain joins TRBV7-9 to TRBJ2-2. The CDR3 length is 16 residues, termini included. Germline CDR1 SEHNR, CDR2 FQNEAQ (reference sequence). CDR3 in amino acids: CASSEIRNRTPGSCFF.

In this sample, this clonotype turned up many times. V usage is TRBV20-1 and J usage is TRBJ2-3, with D possibly being TRBD2 (6 bases). CDR3 size: 16 residues. The germline V gene has CDR1 DFQATT and CDR2 SNEGSKA (reference sequence). V shed 6 bases and J shed 4 bases, with 23 bases lying between them. Here the CDR3 reads CSAPTSAGLGADTQYF. Written as DNA, the CDR3 is TGCAGTGCCCCCACGAGCGCGGGGTTAGGGGCAGATACGCAGTATTTT.

This clonotype was picked up one time. This chain links TRBV6-6 with TRBJ1-6, with a possible D match to TRBD1 (5 bases). The CDR3 loop spans 13 amino acids. V was pared by 10 bases and J by 4 bases, with 11 bases between. CDR1 and CDR2 (germline): MNHNY, SVGAGI (reference sequence). The CDR3 DNA is TGTGCCAACTGGGAGGGGTATAATTCACCCCTCCACTTT. Protein sequence: CANWEGYNSPLHF.

This clonotype has a count of ten or more. The chain couples TRBV20-1 to TRBJ2-7; perhaps D is TRBD1 or TRBD2 (5 bases each). The CDR3 length is 12 residues. Trimming removed 3 bases at V and 0 bases at J, with 6 bases between. Germline CDR1 and CDR2: DFQATT and SNEGSKA (reference sequence). CDR3 nucleotide sequence: TGCAGTGCTAGCGGGGCCTCCTACGAGCAGTACTTC. Translation: CSASGASYEQYF.

This clonotype showed up many times. This sequence joins TRBV3-1 and TRBJ2-7; D is perhaps TRBD1 or TRBD2 (5 bases each). This CDR3 comprises 13 residues. Trimming removed 4 bases at V and 3 bases at J, with 10 bases between. In germline, CDR1 is LGHDT, CDR2 YNNKEL (reference sequence). In DNA form, the CDR3 reads TGTGCCAGCAGCCGAGGGGTCATCTACGAGCAGTACTTC. Residues: CASSRGVIYEQYF.